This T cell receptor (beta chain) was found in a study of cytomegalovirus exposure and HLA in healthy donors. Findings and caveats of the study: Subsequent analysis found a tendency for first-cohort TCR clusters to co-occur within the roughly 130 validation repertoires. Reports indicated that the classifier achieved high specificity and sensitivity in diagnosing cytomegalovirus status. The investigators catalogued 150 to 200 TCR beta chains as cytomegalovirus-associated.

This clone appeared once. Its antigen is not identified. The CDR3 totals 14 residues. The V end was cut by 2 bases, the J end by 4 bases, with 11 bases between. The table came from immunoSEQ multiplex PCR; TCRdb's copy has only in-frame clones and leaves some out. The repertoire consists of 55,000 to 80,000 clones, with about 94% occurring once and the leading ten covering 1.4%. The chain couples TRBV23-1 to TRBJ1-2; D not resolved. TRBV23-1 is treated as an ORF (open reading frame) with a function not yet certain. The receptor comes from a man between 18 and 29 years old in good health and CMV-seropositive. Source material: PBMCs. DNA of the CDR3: TGCGCCAGCAGTCAAAAATCGTCCTGCTATGGCTACACCTTC. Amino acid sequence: CASSQKSSCYGYTF.